These 19 T cell receptor beta chains share one sample of origin, sequenced in a study of T cell responses to AZD1222 COVID-19 vaccine. Generated by immunoSEQ multiplex PCR, the TCRdb table keeps only in-frame clones and is missing some. The table lists 140,000 or so clones, roughly 91% of them singletons. The sequenced sample was peripheral blood, obtained 28 days after the second AZD1222 dose. The receptors shown here come from an adult who received the AZD1222 COVID-19 vaccine.

The rearrangement uses TRBV24-1 and TRBJ2-7; possible D gene TRBD1, 6 bases. This CDR3 spans 11 amino acids. Germline V CDR1 and CDR2: KGHDR, SFDVKD. V lost 9 bases to trimming and J lost 5 bases, with 10 bases between them. The CDR3 is CATGQGNEQYF. In nucleotides, the CDR3 is TGTGCCACCGGTCAGGGGAACGAGCAGTACTTC.

For the CDR3, the DNA is TGTGCCAGCAGACGTTGGAGCCCAGCTTTCTTT. Residues: CASRRWSPAFF. The rearrangement uses TRBV28 and TRBJ1-1; D not resolved. Trimming took off 6 bases at V and 10 bases at J, with 12 bases between the two ends. The CDR3 runs 11 residues. Germline V gene data show CDR1 as MDHEN and CDR2 as SYDVKM.

V usage is TRBV2 and J usage is TRBJ2-2, with 7 bases identical to TRBD1. This CDR3 region has 16 residues. Trimming cost V 8 bases and J 2 bases; bases outside gene matches: 11. Per germline, CDR1 SNHLY and CDR2 FYNNEI. The CDR3 reads CASQLARTGNTGELFF. CDR3 bases: TGTGCCAGCCAACTTGCGCGGACAGGAAACACCGGGGAGCTGTTTTTT.

This chain joins TRBV29-1 and TRBJ1-2; the D is unclear. The CDR3 has 13 amino acids. Germline CDR1 reads SQVTM; CDR2 reads ANQGSEA. Trimming removed 6 bases at V and 5 bases at J, with 16 bases between. The CDR3 coding sequence is TGCAGCGTGCACCAACAAGAGTGGTATGGCTACACCTTC. Its protein is CSVHQQEWYGYTF.

The chain has TRBV3-1 (or the pseudogene TRBV3-2) and TRBJ2-1; 10 positions agree with TRBD1. Germline CDR1 LGHDT, CDR2 YNNKEL (reference sequence). CDR3 length equals 15 residues. V trimming: 5 bases; J trimming: 6 bases; junction bases outside the gene matches: 7. The CDR3 region is CASSFPGQGLNEQFF. The CDR3 DNA follows: TGTGCCAGCAGCTTTCCGGGACAGGGGCTCAATGAGCAGTTCTTC.

This clone has just one count. The CDR3 DNA sequence: TGTGCCATCGGTAGACAGGGAGGCTTGAATAATTCACCCCTCCACTTT. Amino acids: CAIGRQGGLNNSPLHF. This chain uses TRBV10-3 with TRBJ1-6, with 7 positions matching TRBD1. This CDR3 comprises 16 residues. Trimming removed 8 bases from V and 5 bases from J; junction bases left unmatched: 12. Germline CDR1 reads ENHRY; CDR2 reads SYGVKD.

The chain employs TRBV12-3 or TRBV12-4 and TRBJ1-1; perhaps TRBD1 as D (5 bases). The CDR3 sequence is 12 residues long. Deletions cut 4 bases from V and 8 bases from J, with 11 bases between. The chain's CDR3 is CASSSGPGEAFF. CDR3 bases: TGTGCCAGCAGTTCTGGGCCAGGGGAAGCTTTCTTT.

This clone was observed a handful of times. The rearrangement joins TRBV29-1 to TRBJ2-5, with TRBD2 matching over 7 bases. J gave up 5 bases and V 4 bases, and 7 bases lay outside the gene matches. This CDR3 comprises 13 residues. Looked up from germline, CDR1 is SQVTM and CDR2 is ANQGSEA. CDR3 sequence reads: CSVGSGVGETQYF. The CDR3 coding sequence is TGCAGCGTTGGAAGCGGGGTGGGGGAGACCCAGTACTTC.

The rearrangement uses TRBV7-9 and TRBJ1-1; 7 bases agree with TRBD1. The CDR3 spans 13 residues. The V segment lost 5 bases and the J segment 6 bases; nucleotides outside the gene matches: 6. The germline V gene has CDR1 SEHNR and CDR2 FQNEAQ (reference sequence). CDR3 DNA: TGTGCCAGCAGCGTACAGGGGCTCGCTGAAGCTTTCTTT. Residues: CASSVQGLAEAFF.

This clone has a single count. J is TRBJ1-1 and V is TRBV28; D uncertain. The CDR3 has 12 amino acids. V shed 6 bases and J shed 1 base, with 6 bases lying between them. Germline assignment: CDR1 MDHEN and CDR2 SYDVKM. CDR3 DNA: TGTGCCAGCAGGCAGGCGAACACTGAAGCTTTCTTT. Protein: CASRQANTEAFF.

The chain uses TRBV2 and TRBJ1-5, with D unclear. Germline CDR1 reads SNHLY; CDR2 reads FYNNEI. V lost 6 bases, J lost 4 bases, and 10 bases lay in between. CDR3 length: 13 amino acids. CDR3 protein: CASRIEGNQPQHF. The CDR3 DNA is TGTGCCAGCAGGATAGAGGGAAATCAGCCCCAGCATTTT.

V usage is TRBV30 and J usage is TRBJ1-4; D unresolved. CDR3 length equals 11 residues. Germline CDR1 GTSNPN, CDR2 SVGIG (reference sequence). The V gene lost 5 bases and the J gene lost 6 bases, with 7 bases spanning the gap. The CDR3 loop is CAWQWDEKLFF. As DNA, the CDR3 is TGTGCCTGGCAATGGGATGAAAAACTGTTTTTT.

This chain joins TRBV7-3 and TRBJ2-7; D may be TRBD1 or TRBD2 (5 bases each). Germline V gives CDR1 SGHTA, CDR2 FQGTGA. The CDR3 has 14 amino acids. V shed 4 bases and J shed 3 bases, with 13 bases lying between them. The CDR3 DNA reads TGTGCCAGCAGCTCCGGGACGGGGCGCTACGAGCAGTACTTC. Protein sequence: CASSSGTGRYEQYF.

The V call is TRBV7-2, the J call TRBJ1-3; unclear D gene. CDR1 is SGHTA, CDR2 FQGNSA, per germline. Trimming cost V 0 bases and J 6 bases, with 6 bases left between them. The length of the CDR3 is 13 residues. The CDR3: CASSLARENTIYF. CDR3 in DNA: TGTGCCAGCAGCTTAGCGCGCGAAAACACCATATATTTT.

The CDR3 DNA reads as TGTGCCAGCACCCTACTTGGGGGCGCCGGGTATGGCTACACCTTC. This sequence encodes CASTLLGGAGYGYTF. V usage is TRBV28 and J usage is TRBJ1-2, with a possible D match to TRBD1 (6 bases). Trimming took off 7 bases at V and 5 bases at J, with 20 bases between the two ends. CDR3 length: 15 residues. Looked up from germline, CDR1 is MDHEN and CDR2 is SYDVKM.

The chain has TRBV7-6 and TRBJ2-7; tentatively, D is TRBD1 (6 bases). Germline assignment: CDR1 SGHVS and CDR2 FNYEAQ. The CDR3 length is 13 residues. V was pared by 4 bases and J by 4 bases, with 11 bases between. The CDR3 region is CASSWAGEYEQYF. The CDR3 region has the DNA TGTGCCAGCAGCTGGGCAGGGGAATACGAGCAGTACTTC.

V gene TRBV4-2 combines with J gene TRBJ1-3; the match to TRBD1 covers 7 bases. CDR3 length: 15 amino acids. Germline V gene lookup returns CDR1 LGHNA and CDR2 YNFKEQ. V lost 3 bases, J lost 2 bases, and 4 bases stayed unmatched. The CDR3, as DNA: TGTGCCAGCAGCCAGCCCCAGGGGGCTGGAAACACCATATATTTT. Translating gives CASSQPQGAGNTIYF.

J is TRBJ1-5 and V is TRBV19; the D is unclear. Deletions cut 7 bases from V and 0 bases from J, with 10 bases between. Germline assignment: CDR1 LNHDA and CDR2 SQIVND (reference sequence). The CDR3 extends over 14 amino acids. The CDR3 DNA reads TGTGCCAGTAACTGGGATTATAGCAATCAGCCCCAGCATTTT. Its protein product is CASNWDYSNQPQHF.

The V call is TRBV11-2, the J call TRBJ2-5; D remains ambiguous. Germline CDR1 is SGHAT and CDR2 is FQNNGV. The V and J ends lost 5 bases and 5 bases respectively, with 24 bases between them. The CDR3 spans 17 residues. The chain's CDR3 is CASSQDTDQAGLETQYF. The CDR3 nucleotides read TGTGCCAGCAGCCAAGATACGGATCAGGCCGGGCTGGAGACCCAGTACTTC.